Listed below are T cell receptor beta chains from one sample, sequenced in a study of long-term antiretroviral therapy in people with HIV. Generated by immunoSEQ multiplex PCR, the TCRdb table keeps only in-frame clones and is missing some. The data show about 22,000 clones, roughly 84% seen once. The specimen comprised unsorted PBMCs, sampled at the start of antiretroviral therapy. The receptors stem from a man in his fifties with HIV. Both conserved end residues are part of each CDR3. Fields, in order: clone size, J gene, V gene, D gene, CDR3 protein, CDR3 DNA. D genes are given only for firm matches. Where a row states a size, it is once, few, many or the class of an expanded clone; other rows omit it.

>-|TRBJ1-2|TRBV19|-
CASSIDSWGNYGYTF
TGTGCCAGTAGTATAGATTCGTGGGGTAACTATGGCTACACCTTC
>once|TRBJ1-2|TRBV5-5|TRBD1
CASSFPGQDYGYTF
TGTGCCAGCAGCTTTCCGGGACAGGACTATGGCTACACCTTC
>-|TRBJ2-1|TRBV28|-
CATRDSFYNEQFF
TGTGCCACCCGGGACTCTTTCTACAATGAGCAGTTCTTC
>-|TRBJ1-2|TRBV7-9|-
CASSLPSLDGYTF
TGTGCCAGCAGCTTACCAAGTCTTGACGGCTACACCTTC
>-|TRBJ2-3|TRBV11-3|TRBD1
CASSHSGTGGETDTQYF
TGTGCCAGCAGCCATTCCGGGACAGGGGGTGAAACAGATACGCAGTATTTT
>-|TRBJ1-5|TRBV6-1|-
CASSEGGDGLKPQHF
TGTGCCAGCAGTGAAGGTGGGGACGGACTTAAGCCCCAGCATTTT
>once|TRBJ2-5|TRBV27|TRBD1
CASRGTALQTQYF
TGTGCCAGCAGAGGGACAGCTCTGCAGACCCAGTACTTC
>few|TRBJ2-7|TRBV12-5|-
CASGLVLGVSFTPGYEQYF
TGTGCTAGTGGTTTGGTACTGGGGGTTTCCTTTACCCCGGGTTACGAGCAGTACTTC
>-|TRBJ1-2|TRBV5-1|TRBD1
CASSPRDSGYTF
TGCGCCAGCAGCCCCCGGGACAGTGGCTACACCTTC
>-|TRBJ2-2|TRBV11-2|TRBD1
CASSRQGISAAGELFF
TGTGCCAGCAGCCGACAGGGAATTTCCGCCGCCGGGGAGCTGTTTTTT
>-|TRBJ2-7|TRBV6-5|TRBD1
CASSLTPGQSSYEQYF
TGTGCCAGCAGTTTAACGCCGGGACAGAGCTCCTACGAGCAGTACTTC
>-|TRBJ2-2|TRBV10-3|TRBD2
CAISDVTGGWTGELFF
TGTGCCATCAGTGATGTGACGGGAGGTTGGACCGGGGAGCTGTTTTTT
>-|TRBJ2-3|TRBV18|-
CASSPSNTDTQYF
TGTGCCAGCTCACCGTCTAACACAGATACGCAGTATTTT
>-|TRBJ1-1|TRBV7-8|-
CASSLHRNTEAFF
TGTGCCAGCAGCTTACACAGGAACACTGAAGCTTTCTTT
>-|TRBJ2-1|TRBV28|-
CASSQGLMGEQFF
TGTGCCAGCAGTCAAGGACTGATGGGTGAGCAGTTCTTC
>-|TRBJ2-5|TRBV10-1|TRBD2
CASSESLAGLQETQYF
TGCGCCAGCAGTGAATCACTAGCGGGGTTACAAGAGACCCAGTACTTC
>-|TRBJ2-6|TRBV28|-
CASSLDGLASGANVLTF
TGTGCCAGCAGTTTAGACGGGTTGGCCTCGGGGGCCAACGTCCTGACTTTC
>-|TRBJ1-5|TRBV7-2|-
CASSLLVAGGRPQHF
TGTGCCAGCAGCCTACTGGTGGCCGGGGGACGGCCCCAGCATTTT
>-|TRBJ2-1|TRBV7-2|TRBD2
CASSFEGGGASNEQFF
TGTGCCAGCAGCTTTGAAGGCGGGGGGGCGAGTAATGAGCAGTTCTTC
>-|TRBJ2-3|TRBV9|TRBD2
CASSGKGLAITDTQYF
TGTGCCAGCAGCGGTAAGGGACTAGCGATCACAGATACGCAGTATTTT
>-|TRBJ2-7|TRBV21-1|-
CASSSRHGSF
TGTGCCAGCAGCTCCCGGCATGGAAGCTTC
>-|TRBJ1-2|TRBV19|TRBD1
CASSTGTGSRGYTF
TGTGCCAGTAGTACTGGGACAGGGTCTCGGGGCTACACCTTC
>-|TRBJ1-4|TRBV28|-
CASSLWQGNEKLFF
TGTGCCAGCAGTTTGTGGCAGGGGAATGAAAAACTGTTTTTT
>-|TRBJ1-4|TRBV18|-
CASSPRLGSGHNEKLFF
TGTGCCAGCTCACCACGTCTCGGCTCAGGGCATAATGAAAAACTGTTTTTT
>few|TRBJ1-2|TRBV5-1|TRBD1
CASSLGSDRDYGYTF
TGCGCCAGCAGCTTGGGGTCGGACAGGGACTATGGCTACACCTTC
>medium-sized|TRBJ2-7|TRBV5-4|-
CASSLVSEYEQYF
TGTGCCAGCAGCTTGGTCTCGGAGTACGAGCAGTACTTC
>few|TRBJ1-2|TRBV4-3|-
CASSQDNLEDARGYTF
TGCGCCAGCAGCCAAGATAACCTCGAGGACGCCCGGGGCTACACCTTC
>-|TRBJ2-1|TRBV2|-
CASSSRTYNEQFF
TGTGCCAGCAGTTCAAGAACCTACAATGAGCAGTTCTTC
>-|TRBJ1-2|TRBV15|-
CATSFDRTINYGYTF
TGTGCCACCAGCTTTGACAGGACGATTAACTATGGCTACACCTTC
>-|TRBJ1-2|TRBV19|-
CASSTGGSSANYGYTF
TGTGCCAGTAGTACCGGTGGTAGCTCGGCTAACTATGGCTACACCTTC
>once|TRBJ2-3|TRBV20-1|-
CSPRADTQYF
TGCAGTCCCAGGGCAGATACGCAGTATTTT
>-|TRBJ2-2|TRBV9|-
CASSAPGLTGELFF
TGTGCCAGCAGCGCCCCCGGGCTCACCGGGGAGCTGTTTTTT
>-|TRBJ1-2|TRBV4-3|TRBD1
CASSQRYYWDRNLYYGYTF
TGCGCCAGCAGCCAACGTTATTATTGGGACAGAAATCTCTACTATGGCTACACCTTC
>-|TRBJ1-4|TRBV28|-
CASSFTATTNEKLFF
TGTGCCAGCAGTTTTACAGCTACAACTAATGAAAAACTGTTTTTT
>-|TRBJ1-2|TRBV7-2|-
CASSILRSSYGYTF
TGTGCCAGCAGCATTCTCAGGTCGAGCTATGGCTACACCTTC
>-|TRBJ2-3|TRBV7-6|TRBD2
CASSPRDYGTDTQYF
TGTGCCAGCAGCCCCCGGGACTATGGCACAGATACGCAGTATTTT
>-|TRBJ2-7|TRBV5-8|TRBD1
CASSLGDRTYEQYF
TGTGCCAGCAGCTTAGGGGACAGGACCTACGAGCAGTACTTC
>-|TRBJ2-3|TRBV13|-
CASSLFDGVNTDTQYF
TGTGCCAGCAGCTTATTTGACGGAGTCAACACAGATACGCAGTATTTT
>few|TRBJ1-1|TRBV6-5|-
CASSSRGEAFF
TGTGCCAGCAGTTCAAGGGGGGAAGCTTTCTTT
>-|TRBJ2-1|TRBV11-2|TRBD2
CASSWTSGRPYNEQFF
TGTGCCAGCAGCTGGACTAGCGGCCGTCCCTACAATGAGCAGTTCTTC
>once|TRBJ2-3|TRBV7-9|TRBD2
CASSRTSGSTDTQYF
TGTGCCAGCAGCCGGACTAGCGGGTCAACAGATACGCAGTATTTT
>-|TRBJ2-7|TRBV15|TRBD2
CATSEYRTSGTHEQYF
TGTGCCACGTCCGAATATCGGACTAGCGGGACCCACGAGCAGTACTTC
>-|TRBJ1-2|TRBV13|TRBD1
CASSSGYQGGKLDGYTF
TGTGCCAGCAGCTCAGGATATCAGGGGGGAAAATTGGACGGCTACACCTTC
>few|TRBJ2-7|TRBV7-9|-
CASSPQIRYPSYEQYF
TGTGCCAGCAGCCCCCAAATACGCTACCCTTCCTACGAGCAGTACTTC
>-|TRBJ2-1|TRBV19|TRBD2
CASSILGVATSGRNEQFF
TGTGCCAGTAGTATATTAGGTGTGGCGACTAGCGGGAGAAATGAGCAGTTCTTC
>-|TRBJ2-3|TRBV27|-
CASSLSRSDTQYF
TGTGCCAGCAGTTTATCCAGGTCAGATACGCAGTATTTT
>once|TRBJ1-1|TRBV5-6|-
CASSWGTGRNTEAFF
TGTGCCAGCAGCTGGGGCACAGGGCGCAACACTGAAGCTTTCTTT
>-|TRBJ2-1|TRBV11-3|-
CASSLGEGNEQFF
TGTGCCAGCAGCTTAGGTGAAGGAAATGAGCAGTTCTTC
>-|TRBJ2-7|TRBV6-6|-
CASSLFITYEQYF
TGTGCCAGCAGTTTGTTTATTACCTACGAGCAGTACTTC
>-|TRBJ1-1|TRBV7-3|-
CASSLNSGMNTEAFF
TGTGCCAGCAGCTTAAACTCAGGGATGAACACTGAAGCTTTCTTT
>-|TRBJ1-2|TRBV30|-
CAWTHLAWRPGYGYTF
TGTGCCTGGACCCACCTCGCTTGGAGACCCGGCTATGGCTACACCTTC
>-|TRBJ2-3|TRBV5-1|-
CASRARGAGLTDTQYF
TGCGCCAGCAGGGCCAGGGGAGCGGGTCTTACAGATACGCAGTATTTT
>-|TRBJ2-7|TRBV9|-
CASSVLGETGPDEQYF
TGTGCCAGCAGCGTCCTGGGGGAGACAGGCCCGGACGAGCAGTACTTC
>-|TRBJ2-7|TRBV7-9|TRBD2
CASSWGLAGFPYEQYF
TGTGCCAGCAGTTGGGGACTAGCGGGCTTCCCCTACGAGCAGTACTTC